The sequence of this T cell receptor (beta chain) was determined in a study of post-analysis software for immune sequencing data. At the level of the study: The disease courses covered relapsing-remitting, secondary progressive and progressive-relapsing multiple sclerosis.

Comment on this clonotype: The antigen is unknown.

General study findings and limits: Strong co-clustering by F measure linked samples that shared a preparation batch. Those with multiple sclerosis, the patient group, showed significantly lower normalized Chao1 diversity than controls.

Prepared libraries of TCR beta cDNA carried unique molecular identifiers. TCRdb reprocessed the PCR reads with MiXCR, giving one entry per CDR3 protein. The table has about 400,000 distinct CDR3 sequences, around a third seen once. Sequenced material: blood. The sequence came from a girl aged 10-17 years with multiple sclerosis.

In DNA form, the CDR3 reads TGTGCCAGCTCAACGGTGGACAGGGCCAACGAGCAGTACTTC. This encodes CASSTVDRANEQYF. J is TRBJ2-5 and V is TRBV18, with 8 bases identical to TRBD1. The J call may be mistaken, given a closer DNA end match to TRBJ2-7. The CDR3 has 14 amino acids. CDR1 and CDR2 (germline): KGHSH, LQKENI.